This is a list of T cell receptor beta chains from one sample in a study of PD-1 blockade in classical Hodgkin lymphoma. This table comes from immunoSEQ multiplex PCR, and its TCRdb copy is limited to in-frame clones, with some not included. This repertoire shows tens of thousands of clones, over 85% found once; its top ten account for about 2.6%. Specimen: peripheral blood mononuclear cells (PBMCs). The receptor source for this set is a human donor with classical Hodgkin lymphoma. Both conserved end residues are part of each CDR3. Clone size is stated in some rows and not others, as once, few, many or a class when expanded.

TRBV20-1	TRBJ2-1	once	CSAHGNEQFF
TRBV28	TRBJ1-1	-	CASSLTAGAGGNTEAFF
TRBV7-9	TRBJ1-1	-	CASSFSRDRGMTAFF
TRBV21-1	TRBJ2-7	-	CASSKLLGTVAYEQYF
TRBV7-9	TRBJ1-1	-	CASSLAGTEAFF
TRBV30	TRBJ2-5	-	CAWSKAFVETQYF
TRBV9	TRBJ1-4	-	CASSAGDRAREKLFF
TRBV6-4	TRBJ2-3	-	CASSVQSTDTQYF
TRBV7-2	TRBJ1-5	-	CASSLSNQPQHF
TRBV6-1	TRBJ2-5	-	CASSEVAGGQETQYF
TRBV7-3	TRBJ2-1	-	CASSLIAGETYNEQFF
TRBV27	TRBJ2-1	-	CASSSPGQEVRNEQFF
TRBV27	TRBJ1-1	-	CASSLRGGWGNTEAFF
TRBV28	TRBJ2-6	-	CASSLGARRGWAGANVLTF
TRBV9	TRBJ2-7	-	CASSEGGTGLYEQYF
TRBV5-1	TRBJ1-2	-	CASSSGQGYGYTF
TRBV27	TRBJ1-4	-	CASSSQLGSTNEKLFF
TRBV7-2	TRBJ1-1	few	CASRQDYTEAFF
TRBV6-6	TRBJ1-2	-	CASSYGTPGYGYTF
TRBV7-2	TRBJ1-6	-	CASSGLGQINSPLHF
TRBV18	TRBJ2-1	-	CASSPLVPLNEQFF
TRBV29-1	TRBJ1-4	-	CSVEDGSIGEKLFF
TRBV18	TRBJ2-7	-	CASSPGTAPSEQYF
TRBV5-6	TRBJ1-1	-	CASSLYRTGNTEAFF
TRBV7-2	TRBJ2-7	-	CASSLGPNEQYF
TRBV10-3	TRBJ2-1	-	CAISSTSGYYNEQFF
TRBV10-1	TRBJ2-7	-	CASSDVGSVEQYF
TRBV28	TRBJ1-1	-	CASRGTGSTRSEAFF
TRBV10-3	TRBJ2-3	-	CATGFGTDTQYF
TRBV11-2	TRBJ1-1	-	CASSSRRDSEAFF
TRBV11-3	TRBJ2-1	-	CASSFSGNSYNEQFF
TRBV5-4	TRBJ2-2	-	CASSLGGANTGELFF
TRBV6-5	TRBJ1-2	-	CASSYPGGGFNYGYTF
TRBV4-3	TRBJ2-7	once	CASSQETVSYEQYF